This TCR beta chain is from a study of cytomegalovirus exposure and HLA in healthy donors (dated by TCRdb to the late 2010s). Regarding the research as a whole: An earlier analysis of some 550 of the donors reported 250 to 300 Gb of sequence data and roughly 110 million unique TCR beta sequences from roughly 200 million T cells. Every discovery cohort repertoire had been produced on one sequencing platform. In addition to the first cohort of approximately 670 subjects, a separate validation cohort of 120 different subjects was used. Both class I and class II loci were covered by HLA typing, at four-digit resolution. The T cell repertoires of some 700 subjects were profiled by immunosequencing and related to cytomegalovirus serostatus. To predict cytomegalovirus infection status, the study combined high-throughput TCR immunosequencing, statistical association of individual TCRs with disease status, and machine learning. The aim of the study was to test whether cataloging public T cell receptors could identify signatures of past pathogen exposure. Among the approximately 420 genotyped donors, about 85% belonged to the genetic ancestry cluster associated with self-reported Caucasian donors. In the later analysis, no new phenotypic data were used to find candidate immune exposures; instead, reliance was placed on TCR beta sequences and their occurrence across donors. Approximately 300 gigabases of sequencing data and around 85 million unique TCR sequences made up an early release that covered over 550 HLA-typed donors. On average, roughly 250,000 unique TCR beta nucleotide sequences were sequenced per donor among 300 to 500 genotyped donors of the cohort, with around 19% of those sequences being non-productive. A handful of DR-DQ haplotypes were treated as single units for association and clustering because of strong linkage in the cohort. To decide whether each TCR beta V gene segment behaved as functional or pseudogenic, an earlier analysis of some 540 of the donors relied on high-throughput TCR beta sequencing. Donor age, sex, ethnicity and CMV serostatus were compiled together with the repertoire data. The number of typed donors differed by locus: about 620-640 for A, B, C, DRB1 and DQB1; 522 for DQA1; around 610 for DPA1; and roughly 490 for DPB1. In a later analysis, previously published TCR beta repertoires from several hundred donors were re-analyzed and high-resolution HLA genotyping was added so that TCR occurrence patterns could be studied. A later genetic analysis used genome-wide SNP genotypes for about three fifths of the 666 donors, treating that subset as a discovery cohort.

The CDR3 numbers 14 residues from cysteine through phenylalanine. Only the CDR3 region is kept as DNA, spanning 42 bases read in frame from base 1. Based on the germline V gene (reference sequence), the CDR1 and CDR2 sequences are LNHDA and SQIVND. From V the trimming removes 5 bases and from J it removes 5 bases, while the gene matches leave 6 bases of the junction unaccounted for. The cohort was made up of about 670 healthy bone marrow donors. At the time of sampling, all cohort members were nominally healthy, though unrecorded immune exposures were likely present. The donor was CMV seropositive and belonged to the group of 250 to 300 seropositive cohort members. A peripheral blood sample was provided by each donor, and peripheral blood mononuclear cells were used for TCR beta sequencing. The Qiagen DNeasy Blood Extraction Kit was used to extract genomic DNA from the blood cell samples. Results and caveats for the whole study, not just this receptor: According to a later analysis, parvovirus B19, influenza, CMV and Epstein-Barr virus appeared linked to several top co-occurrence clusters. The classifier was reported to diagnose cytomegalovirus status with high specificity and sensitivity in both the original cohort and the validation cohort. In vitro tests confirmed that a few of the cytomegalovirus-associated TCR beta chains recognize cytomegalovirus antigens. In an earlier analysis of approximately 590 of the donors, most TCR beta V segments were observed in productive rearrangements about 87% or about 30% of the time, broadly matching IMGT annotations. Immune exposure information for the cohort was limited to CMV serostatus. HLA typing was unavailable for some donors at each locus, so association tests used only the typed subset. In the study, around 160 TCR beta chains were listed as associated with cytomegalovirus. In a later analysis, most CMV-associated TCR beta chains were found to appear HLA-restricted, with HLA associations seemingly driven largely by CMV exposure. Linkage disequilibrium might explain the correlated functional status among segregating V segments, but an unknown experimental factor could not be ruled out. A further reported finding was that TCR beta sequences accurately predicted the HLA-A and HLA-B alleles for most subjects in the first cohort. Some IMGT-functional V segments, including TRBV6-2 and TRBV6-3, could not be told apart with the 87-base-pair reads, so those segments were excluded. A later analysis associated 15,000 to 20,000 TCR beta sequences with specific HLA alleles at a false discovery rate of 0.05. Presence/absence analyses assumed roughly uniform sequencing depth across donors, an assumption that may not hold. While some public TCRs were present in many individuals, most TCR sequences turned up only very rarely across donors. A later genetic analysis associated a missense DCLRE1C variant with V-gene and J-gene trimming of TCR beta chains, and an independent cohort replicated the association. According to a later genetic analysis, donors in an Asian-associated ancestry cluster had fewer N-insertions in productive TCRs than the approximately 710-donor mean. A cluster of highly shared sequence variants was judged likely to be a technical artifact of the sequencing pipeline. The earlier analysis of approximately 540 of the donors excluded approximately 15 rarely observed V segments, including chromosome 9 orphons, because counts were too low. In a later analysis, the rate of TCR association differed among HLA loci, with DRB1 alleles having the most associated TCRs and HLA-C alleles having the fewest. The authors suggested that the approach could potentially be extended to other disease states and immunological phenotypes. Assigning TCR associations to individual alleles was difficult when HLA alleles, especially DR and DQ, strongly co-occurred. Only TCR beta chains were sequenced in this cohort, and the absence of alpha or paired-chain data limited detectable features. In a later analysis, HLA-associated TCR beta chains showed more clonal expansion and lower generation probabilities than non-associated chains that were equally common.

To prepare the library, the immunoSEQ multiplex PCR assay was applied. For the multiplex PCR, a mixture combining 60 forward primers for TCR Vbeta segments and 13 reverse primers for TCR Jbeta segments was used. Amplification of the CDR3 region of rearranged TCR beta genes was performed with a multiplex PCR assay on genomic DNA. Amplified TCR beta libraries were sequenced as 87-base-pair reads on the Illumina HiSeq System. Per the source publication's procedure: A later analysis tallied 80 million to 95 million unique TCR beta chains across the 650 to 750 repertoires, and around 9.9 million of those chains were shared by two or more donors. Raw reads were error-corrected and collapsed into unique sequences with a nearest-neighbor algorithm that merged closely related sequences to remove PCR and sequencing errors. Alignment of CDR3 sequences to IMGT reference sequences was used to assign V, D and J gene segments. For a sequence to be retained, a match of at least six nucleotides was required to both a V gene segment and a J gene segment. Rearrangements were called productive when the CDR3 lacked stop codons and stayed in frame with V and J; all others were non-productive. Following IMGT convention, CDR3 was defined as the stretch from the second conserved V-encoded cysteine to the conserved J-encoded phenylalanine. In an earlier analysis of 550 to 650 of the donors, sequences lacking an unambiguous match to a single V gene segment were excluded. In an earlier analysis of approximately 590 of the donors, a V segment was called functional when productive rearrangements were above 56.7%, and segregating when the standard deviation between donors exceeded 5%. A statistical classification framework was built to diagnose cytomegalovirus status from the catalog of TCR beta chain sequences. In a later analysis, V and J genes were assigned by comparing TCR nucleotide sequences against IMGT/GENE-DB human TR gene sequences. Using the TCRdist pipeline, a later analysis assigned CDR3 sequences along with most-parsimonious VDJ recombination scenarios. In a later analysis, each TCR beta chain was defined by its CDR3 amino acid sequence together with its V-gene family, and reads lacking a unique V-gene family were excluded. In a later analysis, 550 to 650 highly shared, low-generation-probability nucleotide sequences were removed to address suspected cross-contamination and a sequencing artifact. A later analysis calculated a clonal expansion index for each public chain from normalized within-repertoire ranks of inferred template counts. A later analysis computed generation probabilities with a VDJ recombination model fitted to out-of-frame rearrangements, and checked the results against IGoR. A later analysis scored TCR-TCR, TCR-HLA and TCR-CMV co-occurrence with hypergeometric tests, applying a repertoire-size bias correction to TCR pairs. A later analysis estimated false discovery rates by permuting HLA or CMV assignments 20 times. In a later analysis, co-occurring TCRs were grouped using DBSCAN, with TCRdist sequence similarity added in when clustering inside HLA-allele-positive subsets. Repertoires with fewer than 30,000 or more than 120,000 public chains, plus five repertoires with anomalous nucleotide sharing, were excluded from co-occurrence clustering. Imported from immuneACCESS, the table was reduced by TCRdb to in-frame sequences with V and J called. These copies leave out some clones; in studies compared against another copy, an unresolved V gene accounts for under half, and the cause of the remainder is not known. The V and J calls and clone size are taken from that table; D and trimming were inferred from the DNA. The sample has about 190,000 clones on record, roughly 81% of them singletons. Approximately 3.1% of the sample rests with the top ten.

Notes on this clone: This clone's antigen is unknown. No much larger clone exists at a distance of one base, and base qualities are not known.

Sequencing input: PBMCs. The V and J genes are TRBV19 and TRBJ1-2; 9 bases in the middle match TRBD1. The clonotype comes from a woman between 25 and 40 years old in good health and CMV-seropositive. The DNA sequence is TGTGCCAGTAGTTCCGGGACAGGGAGGTATGGCTACACCTTC. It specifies CASSSGTGRYGYTF.